What follows is one T cell receptor (beta chain) and its context. The V gene lost 0 bases and the J gene lost 3 bases, with 12 bases spanning the gap. This CDR3 is 15 amino acids long. The germline V gene has CDR1 SGHNT and CDR2 YYREEE (reference sequence). The record originates from a study of T-cell memory formation after mild COVID-19. TCRdb processed the 5' RACE reads anew with MiXCR; each CDR3 protein has one entry. This sample has fewer than 250,000 distinct CDR3 sequences; about 17% occur once, and the top ten carry 2.4%. The clonotype was recovered from an adult woman who had mild COVID-19 (a few samples of this study predate the infection). Cell type and time point are not known. This sequence joins TRBV5-4 and TRBJ1-1; unclear D gene. The sequenced material came from PBMCs or a T cell subset sorted from them (not recorded which). Here the CDR3 DNA reads TGTGCCAGCAGCTTGGCCCATCGTGGGGACACTGAAGCTTTCTTT. It translates to CASSLAHRGDTEAFF.